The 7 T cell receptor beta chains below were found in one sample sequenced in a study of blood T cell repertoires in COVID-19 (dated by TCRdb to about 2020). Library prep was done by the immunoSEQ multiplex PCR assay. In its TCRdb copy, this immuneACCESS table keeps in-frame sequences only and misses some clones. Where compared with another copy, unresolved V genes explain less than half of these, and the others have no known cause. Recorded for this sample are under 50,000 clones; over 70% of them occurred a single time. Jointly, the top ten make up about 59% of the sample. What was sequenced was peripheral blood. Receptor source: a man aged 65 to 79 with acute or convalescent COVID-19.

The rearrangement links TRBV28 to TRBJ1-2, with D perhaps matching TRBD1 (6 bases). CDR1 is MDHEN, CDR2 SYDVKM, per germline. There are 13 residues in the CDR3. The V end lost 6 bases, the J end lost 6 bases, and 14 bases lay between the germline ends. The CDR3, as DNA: TGTGCCAGCAGCTTCAACAGGGAAGATGGCTACACCTTC. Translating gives CASSFNREDGYTF.

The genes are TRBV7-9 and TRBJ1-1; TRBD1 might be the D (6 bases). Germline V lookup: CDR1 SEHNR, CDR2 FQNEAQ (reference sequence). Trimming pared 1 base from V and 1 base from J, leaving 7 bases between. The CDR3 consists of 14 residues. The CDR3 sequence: CASSLGGPNTEAFF. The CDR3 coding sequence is TGTGCCAGCAGCTTAGGGGGGCCGAACACTGAAGCTTTCTTT.

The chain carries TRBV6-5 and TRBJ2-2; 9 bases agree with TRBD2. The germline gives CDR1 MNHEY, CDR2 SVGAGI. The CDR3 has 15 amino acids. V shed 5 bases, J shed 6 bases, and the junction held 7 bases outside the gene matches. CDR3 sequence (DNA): TGTGCCAGCAGTAAGAGCGGGAGGAGCTCCGGGGAGCTGTTTTTT. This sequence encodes CASSKSGRSSGELFF.

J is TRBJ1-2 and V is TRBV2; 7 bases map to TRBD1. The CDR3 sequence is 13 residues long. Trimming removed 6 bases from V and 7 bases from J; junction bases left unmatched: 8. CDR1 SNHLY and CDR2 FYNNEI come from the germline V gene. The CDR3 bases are TGTGCCAGCAGCGATTCTCAGGGGGGTGGCTACACCTTC. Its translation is CASSDSQGGGYTF.

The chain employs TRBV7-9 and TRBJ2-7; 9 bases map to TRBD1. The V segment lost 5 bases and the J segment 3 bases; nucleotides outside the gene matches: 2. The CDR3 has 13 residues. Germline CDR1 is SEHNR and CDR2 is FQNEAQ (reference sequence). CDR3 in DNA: TGTGCCAGCAGCCCGACAGGGGGCTACGAGCAGTACTTC. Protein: CASSPTGGYEQYF. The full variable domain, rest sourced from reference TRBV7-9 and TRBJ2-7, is DTGVSQNPRHKITKRGQNVTFRCDPISEHNRLYWYRQTLGQGPEFLTYFQNEAQLEKSRLLSDRFSAERPKGSFSTLEIQRTEQGDSAMYLCASSPTGGYEQYFGPGTRLTVT.

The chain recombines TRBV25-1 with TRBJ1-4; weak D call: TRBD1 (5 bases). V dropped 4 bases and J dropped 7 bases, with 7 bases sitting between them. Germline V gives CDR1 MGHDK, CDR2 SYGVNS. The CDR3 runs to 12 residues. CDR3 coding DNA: TGTGCCAGCAGTGGGACACTTGAAAAACTGTTTTTT. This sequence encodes CASSGTLEKLFF. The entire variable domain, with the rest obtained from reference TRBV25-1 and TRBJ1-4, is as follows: EADIYQTPRYLVIGTGKKITLECSQTMGHDKMYWYQQDPGMELHLIHYSYGVNSTEKGDLSSESTVSRIRTEHFPLTLESARPSHTSQYLCASSGTLEKLFFGSGTQLSVL.

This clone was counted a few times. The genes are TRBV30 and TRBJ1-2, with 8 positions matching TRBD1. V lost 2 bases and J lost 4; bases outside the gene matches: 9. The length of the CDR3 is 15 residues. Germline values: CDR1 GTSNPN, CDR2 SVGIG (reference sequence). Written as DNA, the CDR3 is TGTGCCTGGAGTAGCCCCCCAGGGGGCGGCTATGGCTACACCTTC. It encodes CAWSSPPGGGYGYTF.